This record covers a single TCR beta chain. The source of the sample is a study of blood T cell repertoires in COVID-19. For the study at large: The samples span acute and convalescent COVID-19 from the United States, Italy and Spain. T cells, B-cell-depleted T cells, or PBMCs provided the cDNA or gDNA that served as material.

This CDR3 contains 14 residues. Germline assignment: CDR1 MDHEN and CDR2 SYDVKM. V lost 9 bases to trimming and J lost 3 bases, with 15 bases between them. Under the authors' procedure: How many nucleated cells were present was estimated from reference gene primer amplification. The protocol was immunoSEQ multiplex PCR, while the TCRdb copy is restricted to in-frame clones and leaves out a portion. V and J calls and clone size are given by that table; D and trimming were obtained from the DNA. The sample holds roughly 200,000 clones, more than 70% seen once. The V gene is TRBV28, the J gene TRBJ1-5; D is uncertain. What was sequenced was peripheral blood. The clonotype originates from a man aged 35 to 55 with active or convalescent COVID-19. CDR3 loop: CASDSSVDNQPQHF. CDR3 DNA: TGTGCCAGTGACTCCTCCGTCGACAATCAGCCCCAGCATTTT. The full variable domain, rest sourced from reference TRBV28 and TRBJ1-5, is DVKVTQSSRYLVKRTGEKVFLECVQDMDHENMFWYRQDPGLGLRLIYFSYDVKMKEKGDIPEGYSVSREKKERFSLILESASTNQTSMYLCASDSSVDNQPQHFGDGTRLSIL.